Sequencing of this TCR beta chain was carried out in a study of beta chain features in type 1 diabetes. Notes on the study in general: Across all four CD4+ subsets, people with type 1 diabetes showed modestly shorter TCRB CDR3s.

All of the isolated RNA was reverse transcribed, so expressed TCRB transcripts were sequenced. Data came from immunoSEQ multiplex PCR; TCRdb stores just in-frame clones and leaves some out. The sample shows 130,000 to 150,000 clones, approximately 13% of them seen only once. The germline gives CDR1 SGHRS, CDR2 YFSETQ. The ends were cut back, 1 base at V and 5 bases at J, with 9 bases in the middle. The CDR3 totals 13 residues. Concerning this clone: The antigen remains undetermined.

The clonotype comes from a man younger than 35 with type 1 diabetes. Sequencing was carried out using central memory CD4+ T cells from blood. The chain combines TRBV5-1 with TRBJ1-1; possibly TRBD1 for D (5 bases). CDR3 bases: TGCGCCAGCAGCTTGTTGGGGGAAACTGAAGCTTTCTTT. This sequence encodes CASSLLGETEAFF.